This T cell receptor (beta chain) was sequenced in a study of early T cells in non-severe SARS-CoV-2 infection. For the study at large: Sequencing of unsorted whole blood was done on bulk RNA, leaving chains unpaired.

Study results and limitations: Sequences matched to VDJdb favored anti-spike CD8 responses, while private and CD4 specificities were missed.

Germline CDR1 is DFQATT and CDR2 is SNEGSKA (reference sequence). The CDR3 spans 14 residues. Trimming left V 5 bases short and J 7 bases short, with 18 bases between. Individual cDNA molecules carried attached unique molecular identifiers. MiXCR was run by TCRdb on the 5' RACE reads, yielding one entry per CDR3 protein. The table lists approximately 71,000 distinct CDR3 sequences, roughly 13% of them singletons. Turning to this clonotype: Its antigen is unidentified.

Sequenced material: whole blood. This chain connects TRBV20-1 to TRBJ1-5; D is possibly TRBD1 (6 bases). The sequence derives from an adult who was a healthcare worker with PCR-confirmed SARS-CoV-2 infection or an uninfected control (not recorded which). The CDR3 spells CSAPMGGAEQPQHF. CDR3 bases: TGCAGTGCTCCGATGGGGGGGGCTGAGCAGCCCCAGCATTTT.